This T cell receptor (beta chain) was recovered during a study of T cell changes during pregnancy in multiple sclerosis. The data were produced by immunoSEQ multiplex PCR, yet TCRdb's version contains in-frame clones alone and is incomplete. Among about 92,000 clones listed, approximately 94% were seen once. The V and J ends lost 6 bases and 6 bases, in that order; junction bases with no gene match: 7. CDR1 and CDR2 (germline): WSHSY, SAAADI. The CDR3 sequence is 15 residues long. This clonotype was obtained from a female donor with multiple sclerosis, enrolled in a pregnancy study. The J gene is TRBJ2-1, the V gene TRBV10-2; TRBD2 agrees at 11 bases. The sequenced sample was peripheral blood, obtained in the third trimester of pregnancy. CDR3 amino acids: CASRPVLAGVNEQFF. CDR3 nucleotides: TGCGCCAGCAGGCCGGTACTAGCGGGAGTCAATGAGCAGTTCTTC.